This T cell receptor (beta chain) was recovered during a study of shared clonotypes between healthy human individuals. Background on the study: Per-donor plates numbered three CD4 naive, three CD4 memory, two CD8 naive and one CD8 memory. Study-wide results and limits: Generally, estimated richness proved larger in naive subsets than it did in memory subsets. In several donors, around 5% of naive CD4 clonotypes appeared in common.

Libraries were prepared by immunoSEQ multiplex PCR; TCRdb keeps only in-frame clonotypes and omits some of them. The repertoire holds 2 million to 3 million clones, over 85% seen once, with roughly 0.39% in the top ten. The germline CDR1 and CDR2 sequences are SGHTA and FQGTGA. This CDR3 contains 15 residues. With 0 bases removed from V and 6 bases from J, the gap between germline ends came to 12 bases. A note on this clone: The target antigen is unknown.

The study drew all its donors from Caucasian adults living in Nashville, Tennessee. Sequencing was performed on naive CD4+ T cells from PBMCs. Subset of the sample: CD45RA+ positively selected. The receptor was derived from a man aged 18-30 years in good health. Some clones in this sample may be carry-over from other donors' samples. The rearrangement uses TRBV7-3 and TRBJ2-1; D call uncertain. The CDR3 DNA is TGTGCCAGCAGCTTAACTTTCTCAGAGCGCAATGAGCAGTTCTTC. This sequence encodes CASSLTFSERNEQFF.